This is a list of T cell receptor beta chains from one sample in a study of T cell changes during pregnancy in multiple sclerosis. Repertoires were generated with immunoSEQ multiplex PCR, while TCRdb's copy carries only in-frame clones and drops some. Of under 45,000 clones detected, about 88% appear once; the ten largest clones hold approximately 1%. The sample in question was CD4+ T cells from peripheral blood mononuclear cells, obtained in the second trimester of pregnancy. All receptors derive from a female donor with multiple sclerosis, enrolled in a pregnancy study. Both conserved end residues are part of each CDR3. A D gene is named only where the DNA matches it firmly. Clone size is shown for a subset of rows, as once, few, many or a class of expanded clone.

TRBV6-1	.	TRBJ2-7	.	CASSEGGSHEQYF	TGTGCCAGCAGCGAAGGAGGGTCCCACGAGCAGTACTTC
TRBV7-2	.	TRBJ2-5	.	CASSLGGGGAETQYF	TGTGCCAGCAGCTTAGGAGGCGGGGGCGCGGAGACCCAGTACTTC
TRBV19	.	TRBJ2-2	TRBD1	CASSTLQGVNTGELFF	TGTGCCAGTAGCACCCTACAGGGGGTTAACACCGGGGAGCTGTTTTTT
TRBV28	.	TRBJ2-7	.	CASRGGGTSSYEQYF	TGTGCCAGCAGAGGGGGGGGGACGAGCTCCTACGAGCAGTACTTC
TRBV15	.	TRBJ2-2	TRBD2	CATSSGGLAGGTGELFF	TGTGCCACCAGCAGCGGCGGACTAGCGGGAGGGACCGGGGAGCTGTTTTTT
TRBV5-1	.	TRBJ2-7	TRBD1	CASRRTGSAYEQYF	TGCGCCAGCAGGAGGACAGGGTCGGCATACGAGCAGTACTTC
TRBV29-1	.	TRBJ2-1	.	CSVEGTPRNEQFF	TGCAGCGTTGAAGGCACTCCTCGAAATGAGCAGTTCTTC
TRBV7-2	.	TRBJ1-5	TRBD1	CASSLQGARDQPQHF	TGTGCCAGCAGTCTTCAGGGGGCGCGGGATCAGCCCCAGCATTTT
TRBV25-1	once	TRBJ2-3	TRBD2	CASSGVSGWSTDTQYF	TGTGCCAGCAGTGGTGTTAGCGGGTGGAGCACAGATACGCAGTATTTT
TRBV19	few	TRBJ2-7	TRBD2	CASSTNLAGGAEQYF	TGTGCCAGTAGTACCAACCTAGCGGGTGGTGCCGAGCAGTACTTC
TRBV2	.	TRBJ2-7	.	CASKEGSNSYEQYF	TGTGCCAGCAAGGAGGGCAGTAACTCCTACGAGCAGTACTTC
TRBV28	.	TRBJ1-2	.	CASSSSRRGGYTF	TGTGCCAGCAGTTCGAGCAGACGGGGTGGCTACACCTTC
TRBV5-1	.	TRBJ2-1	TRBD2	CASSFGLAGRTDEQFF	TGCGCCAGCAGCTTCGGTCTAGCGGGTAGGACAGATGAGCAGTTCTTC
TRBV2	once	TRBJ1-5	TRBD1	CASRDSGGNQPQHF	TGTGCCAGTAGGGACAGTGGGGGGAATCAGCCCCAGCATTTT
TRBV7-2	.	TRBJ2-2	TRBD1	CASSPTGLRTGELFF	TGTGCCAGCAGCCCGACAGGGTTGAGGACCGGGGAGCTGTTTTTT
TRBV18	.	TRBJ2-5	.	CASSPESAGETQYF	TGTGCCAGCTCACCAGAGAGTGCGGGTGAGACCCAGTACTTC
TRBV12-5	once	TRBJ2-4	.	CASGLSRTEPKNIQYF	TGTGCTAGTGGTTTGTCGCGGACAGAGCCGAAAAACATTCAGTACTTC
TRBV10-3	few	TRBJ1-4	TRBD1	CAISDRTGAPNEKLFF	TGTGCCATCAGTGATCGGACAGGGGCACCTAATGAAAAACTGTTTTTT
TRBV28	.	TRBJ2-5	TRBD1	CASGTGTAQETQYF	TGTGCCAGCGGGACCGGGACAGCACAAGAGACCCAGTACTTC
TRBV5-6	.	TRBJ2-7	TRBD1	CASSLDLAAGTGYVYEQYF	TGTGCCAGCAGCTTGGACTTAGCCGCCGGGACAGGATATGTATACGAGCAGTACTTC
TRBV10-3	few	TRBJ1-2	TRBD1	CAISENFGTGGDYTF	TGTGCCATCAGTGAGAACTTCGGGACAGGGGGTGACTACACCTTC
TRBV6-1	.	TRBJ1-4	TRBD1	CASSVDRSELFF	TGTGCCAGCAGTGTGGACAGGTCAGAACTGTTTTTT
TRBV5-1	.	TRBJ2-5	.	CASSPVGRGGNQETQYF	TGCGCCAGCAGCCCTGTTGGGAGGGGGGGTAACCAAGAGACCCAGTACTTC
TRBV7-6	.	TRBJ2-5	TRBD1	CASSLGGGTGETQYF	TGTGCCAGCAGCTTAGGGGGCGGGACAGGCGAGACCCAGTACTTC
TRBV4-2	.	TRBJ2-2	TRBD2	CASSQTSGNTGELFF	TGTGCCAGCAGCCAAACTAGCGGGAACACCGGGGAGCTGTTTTTT
TRBV6-6	.	TRBJ2-2	.	CASIAGQTGELFF	TGTGCCAGCATTGCCGGACAGACCGGGGAGCTGTTTTTT
TRBV6-5	.	TRBJ2-7	TRBD1	CASSSGTGLNSVF	TGTGCCAGCAGTTCCGGGACAGGGTTAAACTCCGTCTTC
TRBV19	.	TRBJ2-2	.	CASSKFGGNTGELFF	TGTGCCAGTAGTAAGTTCGGGGGAAACACCGGGGAGCTGTTTTTT
TRBV7-6	.	TRBJ2-1	.	CASRGKTVSSHRDTYNEQFF	TGTGCCAGCAGGGGAAAGACCGTTAGTAGTCACAGGGACACCTACAATGAGCAGTTCTTC
TRBV5-1	.	TRBJ2-1	TRBD2	CASSNPGGPGEQFF	TGCGCCAGCAGCAACCCGGGAGGGCCGGGAGAGCAGTTCTTC
TRBV7-2	.	TRBJ2-3	TRBD2	CASSWRLAGGPDTQYF	TGTGCCAGCAGCTGGAGACTAGCGGGAGGGCCAGATACGCAGTATTTT
TRBV9	.	TRBJ2-1	TRBD2	CASSVVGGRTHNEQFF	TGTGCCAGCAGCGTAGTTGGCGGGAGAACCCACAATGAGCAGTTCTTC
TRBV11-2	once	TRBJ2-7	.	CASSQGQPSIRF	TGTGCCAGCAGCCAGGGTCAGCCTTCTATCCGCTTC
TRBV19	.	TRBJ2-7	TRBD1	CASRNRGGLIYEQYF	TGTGCCAGTAGGAATAGAGGGGGCCTGATCTACGAGCAGTACTTC
TRBV7-2	.	TRBJ2-4	.	CASSLAVQPLAKNIQYF	TGTGCCAGCAGCTTAGCGGTACAGCCCCTAGCCAAAAACATTCAGTACTTC
TRBV6-5	.	TRBJ2-2	TRBD2	CASSYGAGGDTGELFF	TGTGCCAGCAGTTACGGGGCGGGAGGAGACACCGGGGAGCTGTTTTTT
TRBV11-2	.	TRBJ1-1	TRBD1	CASSLGTGGISEAFF	TGTGCCAGCAGCCTAGGGACAGGGGGCATTTCTGAAGCTTTCTTT
TRBV5-4	.	TRBJ2-1	TRBD2	CASSSGTSGRFYEQFF	TGTGCCAGCAGCTCCGGGACTAGCGGGAGGTTCTATGAGCAGTTCTTC
TRBV27	.	TRBJ1-3	TRBD1	CASSRKGDRAFGNTIYF	TGTGCCAGCAGTCGGAAGGGGGACAGGGCGTTTGGAAACACCATATATTTT
TRBV6-5	.	TRBJ2-7	TRBD1	CASSWTGAYEQYF	TGTGCCAGCAGCTGGACAGGTGCCTACGAGCAGTACTTC
TRBV5-1	.	TRBJ2-3	.	CASSLVQGGADTQYF	TGCGCCAGCAGCTTAGTTCAGGGAGGTGCAGATACGCAGTATTTT
TRBV19	.	TRBJ1-1	.	CASSTTGNTEAFF	TGTGCCAGTAGTACCACAGGGAACACTGAAGCTTTCTTT
TRBV21-1	.	TRBJ2-7	.	CASSKGTSGTIEQYF	TGTGCCAGCAGCAAAGGGACTAGCGGCACTATCGAGCAGTACTTC